The clone carrying this TCR beta chain was recorded many times. The CDR3 spans 15 residues. The V segment lost 6 bases and the J segment 8 bases; nucleotides outside the gene matches: 8. The germline gives CDR1 SEHNR, CDR2 FQNEAQ (reference sequence). Each CDR3 protein gets one entry after TCRdb re-called the RT-PCR reads with MiXCR. This repertoire shows 710,000 or so distinct CDR3 sequences, more than 15% found once; its top ten account for around a tenth. The data were obtained in a study of response to subunit inactivated influenza vaccine. This clonotype was obtained from a man over 45 who received an inactivated influenza vaccine. The chain links TRBV7-9 to TRBJ2-1; 12 nucleotides agree with TRBD2. Sequenced here: PBMCs from blood, sampled 11 to 12 days after vaccination. CDR3 DNA: TGTGCCAGCAGTTACGGACTAGCGGGACGATATGAGCAGTTCTTC. It yields the protein CASSYGLAGRYEQFF.